This T cell receptor (beta chain) was profiled in a study of Ad26.COV2.S vaccination and SARS-CoV-2 variants. The assay was immunoSEQ multiplex PCR, and TCRdb's table has in-frame clones only and misses some. The sample lists 400,000 to 450,000 clones, roughly 87% occurring once. Study conclusions and caveats: People who got the vaccine or the placebo had similar non-spike TCR breadth.

A note on this clone: Its antigen is undetermined.

Treatment in this sample: 15 to 20 received Ad26.COV2.S at low or high dose, single or two shots; about 5 received placebo; per-sample allocation not given. It was on day 63 after the first vaccine or placebo injection that samples were taken. The source is a person between 18 and 65 years old who received the Ad26.COV2.S COVID-19 vaccine or a placebo. The source material was peripheral blood, sampled in a trial of Ad26.COV2.S vaccine versus placebo.

The CDR3 DNA sequence: TGTGCCAGCAGCGTAGCAACAGGGGTTGGTTACGAGCAGTACTTC. Encoded protein: CASSVATGVGYEQYF. The rearrangement joins TRBV9 to TRBJ2-7; TRBD1 matches 7 bases. The V gene's germline CDR1 is SGDLS and CDR2 YYNGEE. V lost 0 bases, J lost 4 bases, and 7 bases stayed unmatched. The CDR3 has 15 amino acids. The variable domain in full, completed from reference TRBV9 and TRBJ2-7, reads DSGVTQTPKHLITATGQRVTLRCSPRSGDLSVYWYQQSLDQGLQFLIQYYNGEERAKGNILERFSAQQFPDLHSELNLSSLELGDSALYFCASSVATGVGYEQYFGPGTRLTVT.